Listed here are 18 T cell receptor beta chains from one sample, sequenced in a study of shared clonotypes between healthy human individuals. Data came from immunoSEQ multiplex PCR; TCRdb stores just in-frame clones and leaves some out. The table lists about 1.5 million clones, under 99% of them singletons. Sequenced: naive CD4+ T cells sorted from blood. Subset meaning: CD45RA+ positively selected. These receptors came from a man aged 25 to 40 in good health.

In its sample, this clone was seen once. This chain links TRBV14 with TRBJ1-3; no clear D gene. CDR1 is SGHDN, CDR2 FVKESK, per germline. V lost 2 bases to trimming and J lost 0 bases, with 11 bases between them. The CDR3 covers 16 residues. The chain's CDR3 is CASSQRVQTSGNTIYF. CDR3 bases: TGTGCCAGCAGCCAAAGGGTTCAAACCTCTGGAAACACCATATATTTT.

The CDR3 here is CASSLAGGNIDEQFF. DNA for the CDR3: TGTGCCAGCAGCTTAGCGGGAGGGAATATCGATGAGCAGTTCTTC. The chain couples TRBV5-4 to TRBJ2-1; 10 positions agree with TRBD2. The CDR3 is made up of 15 amino acids. With 2 bases clipped from V and 8 bases from J, the junction kept 7 bases outside the gene matches. Germline assignment: CDR1 SGHNT and CDR2 YYREEE (reference sequence).

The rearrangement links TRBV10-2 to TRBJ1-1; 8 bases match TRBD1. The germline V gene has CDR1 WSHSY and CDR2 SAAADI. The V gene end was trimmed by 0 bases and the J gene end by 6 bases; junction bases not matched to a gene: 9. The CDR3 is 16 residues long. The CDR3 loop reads CASSESFRGREAEAFF. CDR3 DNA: TGCGCCAGCAGTGAGTCGTTCAGGGGGCGCGAGGCTGAAGCTTTCTTT.

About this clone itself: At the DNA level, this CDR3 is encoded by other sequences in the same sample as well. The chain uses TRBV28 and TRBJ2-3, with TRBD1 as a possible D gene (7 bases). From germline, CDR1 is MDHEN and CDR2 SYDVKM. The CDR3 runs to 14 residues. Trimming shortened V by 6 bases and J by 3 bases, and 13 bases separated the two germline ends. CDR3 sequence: CASSRTGGTDTQYF. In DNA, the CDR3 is TGTGCCAGCAGCCGGACAGGAGGGACAGATACGCAGTATTTT.

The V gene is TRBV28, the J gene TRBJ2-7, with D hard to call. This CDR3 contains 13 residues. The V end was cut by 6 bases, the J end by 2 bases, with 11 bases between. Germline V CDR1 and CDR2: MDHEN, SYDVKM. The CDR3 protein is CASSLTTPYEQYF. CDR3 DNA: TGTGCCAGCAGCCTGACGACCCCCTACGAGCAGTACTTC.

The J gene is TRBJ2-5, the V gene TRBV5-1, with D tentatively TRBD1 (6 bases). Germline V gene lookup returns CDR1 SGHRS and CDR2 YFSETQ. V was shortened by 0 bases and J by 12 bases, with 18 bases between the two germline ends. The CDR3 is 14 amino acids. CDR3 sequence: CASSLGGQTTREYF. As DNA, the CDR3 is TGCGCCAGCAGCTTGGGGGGGCAGACAACCAGGGAGTACTTC.

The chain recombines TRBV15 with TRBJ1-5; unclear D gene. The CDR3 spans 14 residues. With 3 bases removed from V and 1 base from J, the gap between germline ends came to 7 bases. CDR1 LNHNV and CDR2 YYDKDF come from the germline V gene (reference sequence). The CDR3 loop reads CATSSGLSNQPQHF. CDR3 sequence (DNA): TGTGCCACCAGCAGCGGTCTGAGCAATCAGCCCCAGCATTTT.

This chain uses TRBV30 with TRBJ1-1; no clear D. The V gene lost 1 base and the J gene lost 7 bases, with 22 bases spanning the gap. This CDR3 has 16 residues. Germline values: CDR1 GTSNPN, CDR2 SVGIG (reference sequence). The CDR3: CAWSGGSRVALSEAFF. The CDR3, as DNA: TGTGCCTGGAGTGGTGGCAGTAGGGTGGCACTGAGTGAAGCTTTCTTT. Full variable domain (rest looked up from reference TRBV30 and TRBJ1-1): SQTIHQWPATLVQPVGSPLSLECTVEGTSNPNLYWYRQAAGRGLQLLFYSVGIGQISSEVPQNLSASRPQDRQFILSSKKLLLSDSGFYLCAWSGGSRVALSEAFFGQGTRLTVV.

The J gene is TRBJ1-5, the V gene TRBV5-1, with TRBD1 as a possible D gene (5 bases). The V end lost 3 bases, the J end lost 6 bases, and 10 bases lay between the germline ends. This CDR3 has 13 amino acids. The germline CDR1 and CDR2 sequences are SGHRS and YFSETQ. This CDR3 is CASSSGPGQPQHF. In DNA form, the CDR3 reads TGCGCCAGCAGCTCAGGGCCGGGTCAGCCCCAGCATTTT.

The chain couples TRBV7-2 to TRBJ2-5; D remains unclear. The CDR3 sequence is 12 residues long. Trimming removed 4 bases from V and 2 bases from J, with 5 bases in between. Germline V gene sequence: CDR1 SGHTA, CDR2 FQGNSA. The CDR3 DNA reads TGTGCCAGCAGCTCCGGGCAAGAGACCCAGTACTTC. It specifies CASSSGQETQYF.

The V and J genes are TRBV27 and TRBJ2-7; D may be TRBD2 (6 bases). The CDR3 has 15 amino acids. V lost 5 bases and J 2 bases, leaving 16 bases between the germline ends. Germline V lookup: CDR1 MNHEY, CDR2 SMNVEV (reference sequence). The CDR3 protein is CASSPLGEATYEQYF. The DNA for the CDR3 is TGTGCCAGCAGTCCCCTTGGGGAGGCGACCTACGAGCAGTACTTC.

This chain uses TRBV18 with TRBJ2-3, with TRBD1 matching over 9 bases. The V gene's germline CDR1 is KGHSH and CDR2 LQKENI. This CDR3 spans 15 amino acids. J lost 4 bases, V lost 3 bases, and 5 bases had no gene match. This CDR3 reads CASSPPGQGPDTQYF. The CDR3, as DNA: TGTGCCAGCTCACCTCCGGGACAGGGCCCAGATACGCAGTATTTT.

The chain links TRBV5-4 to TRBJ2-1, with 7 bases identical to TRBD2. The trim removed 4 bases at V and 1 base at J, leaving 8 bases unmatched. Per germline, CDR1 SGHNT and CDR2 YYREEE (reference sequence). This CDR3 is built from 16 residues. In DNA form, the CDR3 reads TGTGCCAGCAGCCGACGGAGCGGGAATTCCTACAATGAGCAGTTCTTC. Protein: CASSRRSGNSYNEQFF.

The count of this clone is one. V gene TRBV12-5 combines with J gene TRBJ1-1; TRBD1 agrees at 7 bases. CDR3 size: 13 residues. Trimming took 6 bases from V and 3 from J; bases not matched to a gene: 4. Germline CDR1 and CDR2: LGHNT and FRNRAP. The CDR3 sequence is CASGRDRHTEAFF. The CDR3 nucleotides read TGTGCTAGTGGAAGGGACAGACACACTGAAGCTTTCTTT.

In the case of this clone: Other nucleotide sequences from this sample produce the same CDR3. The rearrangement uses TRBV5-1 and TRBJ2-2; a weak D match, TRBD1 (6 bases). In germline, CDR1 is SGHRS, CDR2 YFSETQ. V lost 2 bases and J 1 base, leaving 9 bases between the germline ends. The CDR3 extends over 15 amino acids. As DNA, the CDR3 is TGCGCCAGCAGCTTACGAGGGGGGAACACCGGGGAGCTGTTTTTT. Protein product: CASSLRGGNTGELFF. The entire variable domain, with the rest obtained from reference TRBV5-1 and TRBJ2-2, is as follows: KAGVTQTPRYLIKTRGQQVTLSCSPISGHRSVSWYQQTPGQGLQFLFEYFSETQRNKGNFPGRFSGRQFSNSRSEMNVSTLELGDSALYLCASSLRGGNTGELFFGEGSRLTVL.

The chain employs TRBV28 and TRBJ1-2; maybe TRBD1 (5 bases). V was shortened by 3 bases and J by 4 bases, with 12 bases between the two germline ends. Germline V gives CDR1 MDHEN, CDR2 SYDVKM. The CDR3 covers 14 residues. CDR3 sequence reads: CASSFLGLIYGYTF. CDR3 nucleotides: TGTGCCAGCAGTTTCCTGGGGCTTATCTATGGCTACACCTTC.

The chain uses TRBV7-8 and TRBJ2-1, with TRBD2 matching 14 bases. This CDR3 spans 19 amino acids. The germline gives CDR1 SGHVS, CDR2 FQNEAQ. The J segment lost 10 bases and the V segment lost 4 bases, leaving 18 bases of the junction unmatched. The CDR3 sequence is CASSYPETSGRAQVSEQFF. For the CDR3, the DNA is TGTGCCAGCAGCTACCCTGAGACTAGCGGGAGGGCCCAGGTGTCCGAGCAGTTCTTC.

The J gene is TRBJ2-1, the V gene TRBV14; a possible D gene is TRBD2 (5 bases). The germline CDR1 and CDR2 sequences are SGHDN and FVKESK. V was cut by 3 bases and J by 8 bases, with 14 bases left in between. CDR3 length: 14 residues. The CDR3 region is CASSHRWTYDEQFF. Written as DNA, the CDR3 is TGTGCCAGCAGCCACAGATGGACTTACGATGAGCAGTTCTTC.